Below, 24 T cell receptor beta chains from the same sample are listed, as sequenced in a study of blood T cell repertoires in COVID-19 (TCRdb year 2020). The method was the immunoSEQ multiplex PCR assay. TCRdb re-hosts the immuneACCESS table, in-frame sequences only. Its copies lack some clones; in the studies checked, an unresolved V gene accounts for under half of them, and the cause for the rest is not known. A total of roughly 210,000 clones appear in this sample, around 87% of them only once. The ten largest account for roughly 7.2% of the sample. What was sequenced was PBMCs or T cells enriched from blood (not recorded which). The receptor source for this set is a man aged 25-45 years in a cohort exposed to, infected with or recovered from COVID-19 (not recorded which).

This chain uses TRBV27 with TRBJ1-6; D possibly corresponds to TRBD1 (6 bases). The CDR3 is 15 residues long. Trimming shortened V by 3 bases and J by 8 bases, and 14 bases separated the two germline ends. Germline CDR1 MNHEY, CDR2 SMNVEV (reference sequence). The CDR3 protein is CASSFQQGAYSPLHF. The CDR3 region has the DNA TGTGCCAGCAGTTTCCAACAGGGAGCGTATTCACCCCTCCACTTT.

This chain connects TRBV5-1 to TRBJ1-2, with D perhaps TRBD1 (6 bases). Trimming cost V 6 bases and J 1 base, with 10 bases left between them. CDR1 SGHRS and CDR2 YFSETQ come from the germline V gene. This CDR3 spans 13 amino acids. The CDR3 loop is CASKRGFNYGYTF. DNA for the CDR3: TGCGCCAGCAAAAGGGGGTTTAACTATGGCTACACCTTC. The entire variable domain, with the rest obtained from reference TRBV5-1 and TRBJ1-2, is as follows: KAGVTQTPRYLIKTRGQQVTLSCSPISGHRSVSWYQQTPGQGLQFLFEYFSETQRNKGNFPGRFSGRQFSNSRSEMNVSTLELGDSALYLCASKRGFNYGYTFGSGTRLTVV.

The gene calls are TRBV19 and TRBJ2-7; D might be TRBD2 (6 bases). Germline assignment: CDR1 LNHDA and CDR2 SQIVND (reference sequence). Trimming took off 4 bases at V and 4 bases at J, with 11 bases between the two ends. The CDR3 contains 13 residues. The CDR3 bases are TGTGCCAGTAGTACCCACGGGGGTTACGAGCAGTACTTC. Translation: CASSTHGGYEQYF.

The chain carries TRBV9 and TRBJ2-2; tentative D call: TRBD2 (5 bases). Germline V gene sequence: CDR1 SGDLS, CDR2 YYNGEE. Trimming pared 3 bases from V and 6 bases from J, leaving 15 bases between. The CDR3 length is 15 residues. The CDR3 protein is CASSARSGSAGELFF. CDR3 coding DNA: TGTGCCAGCAGCGCACGTAGTGGGAGTGCCGGGGAGCTGTTTTTT.

This chain links TRBV9 with TRBJ1-1; D perhaps matches TRBD1 (6 bases). CDR1 is SGDLS, CDR2 YYNGEE, per germline. Deletions cut 4 bases from V and 6 bases from J, with 10 bases between. This CDR3 is 12 amino acids long. The CDR3 DNA sequence: TGTGCCAGCAGCCAAACAGGGTCTGAAGCTTTCTTT. Protein: CASSQTGSEAFF.

The V and J genes are TRBV28 and TRBJ2-7, with 9 bases lining up with TRBD1. Trimming at V came to 5 bases and at J to 6 bases, leaving 8 bases not matched to a gene. Per germline, CDR1 MDHEN and CDR2 SYDVKM. The CDR3 has 14 residues. In DNA, the CDR3 is TGTGCCAGCAGTCCGCCGGGACAGGGTGGCGAGCAGTACTTC. Its translation is CASSPPGQGGEQYF.

CDR3 coding DNA: TGTGCCAGCAGTTACACTCCGGGACAGGGGCACTACGAGCAGTACTTC. It yields the protein CASSYTPGQGHYEQYF. This chain links TRBV28 with TRBJ2-7, with 10 bases aligning to TRBD1. Losses at the gene ends were 4 bases for V and 3 bases for J; bases not matched to a gene: 9. The CDR3 runs to 16 residues. Germline V gene data show CDR1 as MDHEN and CDR2 as SYDVKM.

The chain is built from TRBV6-2 or TRBV6-3 and TRBJ1-2; unclear D gene. The length of the CDR3 is 13 residues. CDR1 MNHEY and CDR2 SVGEGT come from the germline V gene. V was pared by 2 bases and J by 8 bases, with 12 bases between. CDR3 DNA: TGTGCCAGCAGTTACGAGAAGTATAACGGCTACACCTTC. Its translation is CASSYEKYNGYTF.

This clone was recorded once. V gene TRBV18 combines with J gene TRBJ2-3; 12 positions match TRBD2. The CDR3 is made up of 16 amino acids. The V gene's germline CDR1 is KGHSH and CDR2 LQKENI. With 4 bases clipped from V and 1 base from J, the junction kept 3 bases outside the gene matches. The chain's CDR3 is CASSLGLAGRTDTQYF. The CDR3 DNA sequence: TGTGCCAGCTCACTAGGACTAGCGGGACGCACAGATACGCAGTATTTT.

The chain uses TRBV23-1 and TRBJ1-2, with D possibly TRBD1 on 5 matching bases. TRBV23-1 is treated as an ORF (open reading frame) with a function not yet certain. CDR3 length equals 13 residues. V lost 3 bases and J lost 6, with 11 bases in between. The CDR3 protein is CASSHPGADGYTF. CDR3 coding DNA: TGCGCCAGCAGTCATCCTGGGGCTGATGGCTACACCTTC.

The chain is built from TRBV27 and TRBJ1-6; no firm D call. The CDR3 length is 16 residues. Germline V gives CDR1 MNHEY, CDR2 SMNVEV (reference sequence). Trimming cost V 2 bases and J 0 bases, with 8 bases left between them. The CDR3 is CASSLHPSSYNSPLHF. CDR3 DNA: TGTGCCAGCAGTTTACATCCTAGCTCCTATAATTCACCCCTCCACTTT.

The rearrangement links TRBV24-1 to TRBJ2-2; 14 nucleotides agree with TRBD2. The CDR3 is 18 residues long. Germline values: CDR1 KGHDR, CDR2 SFDVKD. Germline trimming cut 4 bases from V and 3 bases from J; bases unmatched to any gene: 6. The CDR3: CATSDTTSGRAYTGELFF. The CDR3 DNA reads as TGTGCCACCAGTGACACGACTAGCGGGAGGGCCTACACCGGGGAGCTGTTTTTT.

The rearrangement joins TRBV6-4 to TRBJ1-2, with D perhaps TRBD1 (5 bases). V was trimmed by 3 bases and J by 6 bases, leaving 8 bases between them. This CDR3 contains 12 residues. Germline V lookup: CDR1 MRHNA, CDR2 SNTAGT. CDR3 in DNA: TGTGCCAGCAGTGATCAGGGCCATGGCTACACCTTC. It yields the protein CASSDQGHGYTF.

The chain is built from TRBV9 and TRBJ1-1, with D possibly being TRBD1 (6 bases). CDR3 size: 17 residues. Germline V gene sequence: CDR1 SGDLS, CDR2 YYNGEE. V lost 0 bases and J 5 bases, leaving 20 bases between the germline ends. CDR3 protein: CASSVDLQSGVLTEAFF. CDR3 nucleotides: TGTGCCAGCAGCGTAGATTTACAATCAGGGGTTTTGACTGAAGCTTTCTTT.

The genes are TRBV7-9 and TRBJ2-1; 11 bases align to TRBD2. This CDR3 has 16 residues. CDR1 is SEHNR and CDR2 is FQNEAQ in the germline V gene (reference sequence). V was clipped by 5 bases and J by 7 bases; unmatched bases: 10. Written as DNA, the CDR3 is TGTGCCAGCAGCGGCCTTGGGACTAGCGGTGGGAATGAGCAGTTCTTC. Protein: CASSGLGTSGGNEQFF. Full variable domain (remainder filled in from reference TRBV7-9 and TRBJ2-1): DTGVSQNPRHKITKRGQNVTFRCDPISEHNRLYWYRQTLGQGPEFLTYFQNEAQLEKSRLLSDRFSAERPKGSFSTLEIQRTEQGDSAMYLCASSGLGTSGGNEQFFGPGTRLTVL.

V and J are TRBV7-9 and TRBJ2-7; TRBD1 matches 10 bases. Trimming at V came to 5 bases and at J to 4 bases, leaving 11 bases not matched to a gene. CDR1 and CDR2 (germline): SEHNR, FQNEAQ (reference sequence). The CDR3 is made up of 16 amino acids. CDR3 amino acids: CASSRPGTGVTYEQYF. CDR3 in DNA: TGTGCCAGCAGCCGACCCGGGACAGGGGTCACTTACGAGCAGTACTTC.

This clone was detected only a few times. The rearrangement links TRBV7-9 to TRBJ1-2, with 7 bases aligning to TRBD1. The CDR3 has 15 amino acids. V dropped 5 bases and J dropped 3; count of bases not matched to a gene: 9. Germline V gene lookup returns CDR1 SEHNR and CDR2 FQNEAQ (reference sequence). The CDR3 loop reads CASSSAGTAYYGYTF. CDR3 coding DNA: TGTGCCAGCAGCAGTGCCGGGACAGCCTACTATGGCTACACCTTC.

The chain couples TRBV19 to TRBJ2-1, with D possibly being TRBD1 (6 bases). This CDR3 contains 14 residues. In germline, CDR1 is LNHDA, CDR2 SQIVND (reference sequence). The germline V and J ends were trimmed by 4 bases and 5 bases, with 12 bases remaining between them. CDR3: CASSTGVVNNEQFF. CDR3 nucleotides: TGTGCCAGTAGTACAGGGGTTGTTAACAATGAGCAGTTCTTC.

The chain uses TRBV11-2 and TRBJ2-2; 8 bases fit TRBD2. Germline V gene data show CDR1 as SGHAT and CDR2 as FQNNGV. This CDR3 contains 16 residues. Trimming at V came to 6 bases and at J to 1 base, leaving 7 bases not matched to a gene. CDR3 DNA sequence: TGTGCCAGCAGTCTAGCGGGCAGATTGAACACCGGGGAGCTGTTTTTT. This sequence encodes CASSLAGRLNTGELFF. Full variable domain (rest looked up from reference TRBV11-2 and TRBJ2-2): EAGVAQSPRYKIIEKRQSVAFWCNPISGHATLYWYQQILGQGPKLLIQFQNNGVVDDSQLPKDRFSAERLKGVDSTLKIQPAKLEDSAVYLCASSLAGRLNTGELFFGEGSRLTVL.

The V gene is TRBV29-1, the J gene TRBJ1-2; 8 nucleotides line up with TRBD1. This CDR3 is built from 13 residues. Germline V gene data show CDR1 as SQVTM and CDR2 as ANQGSEA. With 5 bases clipped from V and 3 bases from J, the junction kept 5 bases outside the gene matches. CDR3 sequence: CSVSGGADYGYTF. As DNA, the CDR3 is TGCAGCGTTTCAGGGGGCGCGGACTATGGCTACACCTTC.

V is TRBV12-3 or TRBV12-4 and J is TRBJ2-7, with D possibly being TRBD2 (6 bases). CDR3 length: 12 amino acids. V was shortened by 6 bases and J by 6 bases, with 12 bases between the two germline ends. In nucleotides, the CDR3 is TGTGCCAGCAGCCCGCGCGGGGTCGAGCAGTACTTC. This encodes CASSPRGVEQYF.

The J gene is TRBJ1-1, the V gene TRBV5-8; tentatively, D is TRBD1 (5 bases). Trimming left V 0 bases short and J 0 bases short, with 12 bases between. CDR3 size: 16 residues. Germline V gives CDR1 SGHTS, CDR2 YDEGEE. CDR3 nucleotides: TGTGCCAGCAGCTTGGAGCGGGGCCTCATGAACACTGAAGCTTTCTTT. Protein sequence: CASSLERGLMNTEAFF.

Written as DNA, the CDR3 is TGTGCCACCAGTGACTCCTCAGGGGGCGAGAGTGAAAAACTGTTTTTT. Protein: CATSDSSGGESEKLFF. The J gene is TRBJ1-4, the V gene TRBV24-1; 8 positions agree with TRBD1. The V segment lost 4 bases and the J segment 7 bases; nucleotides outside the gene matches: 10. The CDR3 is 16 amino acids. Germline lookup yields CDR1 KGHDR and CDR2 SFDVKD.

This clone was counted a few times. V and J are TRBV28 and TRBJ1-1, with D perhaps matching TRBD1 (6 bases). CDR3 length: 15 residues. CDR1 is MDHEN, CDR2 SYDVKM, per germline. V lost 6 bases and J 3 bases, leaving 17 bases between the germline ends. In DNA, the CDR3 is TGTGCCAGCAGCCTCGGACAGAGTCGATACACTGAAGCTTTCTTT. Protein sequence: CASSLGQSRYTEAFF.